The 32 T cell receptor beta chains presented below share a single source sample, sequenced in a study of blood T cell repertoires in COVID-19. Only in-frame clones appear in the TCRdb table, and some are missing; sequencing was by immunoSEQ multiplex PCR. This sample has some 190,000 clones; more than 70% occur once, and the top ten carry 4.5% to 6.5%. The sample comprised PBMCs or T cells enriched from blood (not recorded which). These receptors all come from a man aged 40-49 years with acute COVID-19.

The chain employs TRBV2 and TRBJ1-2; weak D call: TRBD1 (6 bases). The CDR3 contains 15 residues. Trimming left V 0 bases short and J 4 bases short, with 12 bases between. Germline lookup yields CDR1 SNHLY and CDR2 FYNNEI. The CDR3 DNA is TGTGCCAGCAGTGAAGCTTCGGGGGGCCTCTATGGCTACACCTTC. It translates to CASSEASGGLYGYTF.

This clone has just a few counts. V and J are TRBV30 and TRBJ1-2; 9 bases align to TRBD1. With V trimmed by 3 bases and J by 5 bases, 7 bases remained unmatched. The CDR3 has 14 residues. Germline CDR1 reads GTSNPN; CDR2 reads SVGIG (reference sequence). This CDR3 reads CAWRVKDRGYGYTF. Here the CDR3 DNA reads TGTGCCTGGAGGGTGAAGGACAGGGGATATGGCTACACCTTC.

The rearrangement links TRBV28 to TRBJ2-2; D gene unclear. The CDR3 spans 11 residues. The germline CDR1 and CDR2 sequences are MDHEN and SYDVKM. Trimming pared 7 bases from V and 6 bases from J, leaving 6 bases between. CDR3 nucleotide sequence: TGTGCCAGCACCCGGTCCGGGGAGCTGTTTTTT. The encoded protein is CASTRSGELFF.

In DNA, the CDR3 is TGTGCCAGCAGCCGGGACAGGGGTGGGGATACGCAGTATTTT. Translation gives CASSRDRGGDTQYF. This chain connects TRBV11-2 to TRBJ2-3; 10 positions match TRBD1. The CDR3 runs to 14 residues. V lost 5 bases, J lost 6 bases, and 5 bases stayed unmatched. Germline lookup yields CDR1 SGHAT and CDR2 FQNNGV.

The gene calls are TRBV24-1 and TRBJ1-2, with D possibly being TRBD1 (6 bases). Trimming removed 4 bases at V and 7 bases at J, with 12 bases between. Germline assignment: CDR1 KGHDR and CDR2 SFDVKD. There are 13 residues in the CDR3. The CDR3 region is CATSDPVGAGYTF. The CDR3 DNA reads as TGTGCCACCAGTGACCCAGTGGGGGCTGGCTACACCTTC.

The chain recombines TRBV10-1 with TRBJ2-3; TRBD2 agrees at 10 bases. The V and J ends lost 1 base and 5 bases, in that order; junction bases with no gene match: 9. The CDR3 sequence is 17 residues long. Germline values: CDR1 WNHNN, CDR2 SYGVQD (reference sequence). The CDR3 is CASSEFSSGRWRDTQYF. DNA of the CDR3: TGCGCCAGCAGTGAGTTCAGTAGCGGGAGGTGGAGAGATACGCAGTATTTT.

By share of the sample, this clone is medium-sized (0.01 to 0.1%). This rearrangement joins TRBV29-1 to TRBJ1-2; D is undetermined. V was cut by 7 bases and J by 4 bases, with 13 bases left in between. Germline assignment: CDR1 SQVTM and CDR2 ANQGSEA. CDR3 length: 12 amino acids. As DNA, the CDR3 is TGCAGCGCCGGGGAAAGCGGCTATGGCTACACCTTC. It yields the protein CSAGESGYGYTF.

This chain connects TRBV7-9 to TRBJ2-7, with TRBD1 matching over 7 bases. The CDR3 totals 14 residues. In germline, CDR1 is SEHNR, CDR2 FQNEAQ (reference sequence). V dropped 5 bases and J dropped 5; count of bases not matched to a gene: 9. CDR3 coding DNA: TGTGCCAGCAGCCGAGGACAGGAAATACACGAGCAGTACTTC. Encoded protein: CASSRGQEIHEQYF.

The V and J genes are TRBV7-9 and TRBJ2-1; maybe TRBD1 (6 bases). This CDR3 is 16 amino acids long. Germline CDR1 and CDR2: SEHNR and FQNEAQ (reference sequence). V lost 5 bases and J lost 1, with 15 bases in between. In DNA form, the CDR3 reads TGTGCCAGCAGCAGAGGTCCAGGGGAATCCTACAATGAGCAGTTCTTC. It yields the protein CASSRGPGESYNEQFF. The entire variable domain, with the rest obtained from reference TRBV7-9 and TRBJ2-1, is as follows: DTGVSQNPRHKITKRGQNVTFRCDPISEHNRLYWYRQTLGQGPEFLTYFQNEAQLEKSRLLSDRFSAERPKGSFSTLEIQRTEQGDSAMYLCASSRGPGESYNEQFFGPGTRLTVL.

The chain combines TRBV24-1 with TRBJ2-2; TRBD1 matches at 11 bases. Germline CDR1 and CDR2: KGHDR and SFDVKD. The CDR3 extends over 15 amino acids. V was pared by 10 bases and J by 2 bases, with 5 bases of the junction left unmatched. CDR3 bases: TGTGCCACGGGTCGGACAGGGGGCAACACCGGGGAGCTGTTTTTT. Protein: CATGRTGGNTGELFF.

The chain has TRBV28 and TRBJ2-1, with 10 bases that match TRBD1. This CDR3 spans 17 amino acids. Germline V gene lookup returns CDR1 MDHEN and CDR2 SYDVKM. V lost 5 bases and J lost 6; bases outside the gene matches: 13. The CDR3 is CASSPQTPGQGGNEQFF. CDR3 DNA sequence: TGTGCCAGCAGTCCCCAAACACCCGGACAGGGGGGCAATGAGCAGTTCTTC.

J is TRBJ2-3 and V is TRBV5-1; 7 nucleotides match TRBD2. Germline CDR1 is SGHRS and CDR2 is YFSETQ. Trimming cost V 1 base and J 4 bases; bases outside gene matches: 6. The CDR3 totals 15 residues. CDR3 residues: CASSLIGGRADTQYF. Here the CDR3 DNA reads TGCGCCAGCAGCTTGATCGGGGGGAGGGCAGATACGCAGTATTTT.

The V gene is TRBV7-9, the J gene TRBJ2-2, with D possibly matching TRBD1 (9 bases). V lost 5 bases and J lost 2, with 21 bases in between. CDR3 size: 18 residues. Per the germline V gene, CDR1 is SEHNR and CDR2 is FQNEAQ (reference sequence). CDR3 nucleotides: TGTGCCAGCAGCCAGGACGGGAGGGGACAGGGAAACACCGGGGAGCTGTTTTTT. It yields the protein CASSQDGRGQGNTGELFF.

This clone has a handful of counts. This chain connects TRBV10-3 to TRBJ2-1, with 7 bases matching TRBD2. The CDR3 loop spans 14 amino acids. J gave up 8 bases and V 4 bases, and 8 bases lay outside the gene matches. Germline V gives CDR1 ENHRY, CDR2 SYGVKD. CDR3 nucleotide sequence: TGTGCCATCAGTGGGACGGCTCGGGGGGATGAGCAGTTCTTC. Translated, it gives CAISGTARGDEQFF.

This chain joins TRBV29-1 and TRBJ2-7; tentative D call: TRBD1 (7 bases). The germline V gene encodes CDR1 SQVTM and CDR2 ANQGSEA. The CDR3 is made up of 13 amino acids. Trimming removed 7 bases from V and 4 bases from J, with 17 bases in between. CDR3 protein: CSATGGGGYEQYF. CDR3 DNA sequence: TGCAGCGCCACCGGAGGGGGCGGGTACGAGCAGTACTTC.

The rearrangement links TRBV24-1 to TRBJ2-1; 11 bases agree with TRBD2. V shed 3 bases, J shed 4 bases, and the junction held 10 bases outside the gene matches. Germline loops: CDR1 KGHDR, CDR2 SFDVKD. This CDR3 spans 18 amino acids. CDR3 region: CATSDTTLAGGGYNEQFF. DNA for the CDR3: TGTGCCACCAGTGATACCACCTTAGCGGGAGGGGGTTACAATGAGCAGTTCTTC.

J is TRBJ2-7 and V is TRBV7-9, with D possibly being TRBD2 (6 bases). The CDR3 length is 13 residues. The germline V gene encodes CDR1 SEHNR and CDR2 FQNEAQ (reference sequence). Deletions cut 5 bases from V and 2 bases from J, with 10 bases between. The CDR3 sequence is CASSPPGAYEQYF. The CDR3 coding sequence is TGTGCCAGCAGCCCCCCGGGGGCCTACGAGCAGTACTTC.

The chain combines TRBV27 with TRBJ1-1; 7 bases fit TRBD1. This CDR3 is built from 14 residues. Germline lookup yields CDR1 MNHEY and CDR2 SMNVEV (reference sequence). J gave up 1 base and V 3 bases, and 2 bases lay outside the gene matches. For the CDR3, the DNA is TGTGCCAGCAGTTTCCAGGGGGGGAACACTGAAGCTTTCTTT. It yields the protein CASSFQGGNTEAFF.

The chain is built from TRBV19 and TRBJ1-5, with D tentatively TRBD1 (6 bases). V gave up 6 bases and J gave up 5 bases, with 14 bases separating them. From germline, CDR1 is LNHDA and CDR2 SQIVND (reference sequence). The CDR3 runs 14 residues. Here the CDR3 reads CASRRPGGHQPQHF. Here the CDR3 DNA reads TGTGCCAGTAGGAGGCCCGGGGGGCATCAGCCCCAGCATTTT.

V gene TRBV30 combines with J gene TRBJ2-1; unclear D gene. The CDR3 loop spans 14 amino acids. Deletions cut 5 bases from V and 4 bases from J, with 15 bases between. From germline, CDR1 is GTSNPN and CDR2 SVGIG (reference sequence). The CDR3 loop reads CAWDFPPTYNEQFF. Written as DNA, the CDR3 is TGTGCCTGGGACTTCCCTCCTACTTACAATGAGCAGTTCTTC.

This chain links TRBV2 with TRBJ1-3; 7 nucleotides align to TRBD1. Germline lookup yields CDR1 SNHLY and CDR2 FYNNEI. With V trimmed by 6 bases and J by 8 bases, 7 bases remained unmatched. The CDR3 contains 13 residues. Here the CDR3 DNA reads TGTGCCAGCAGCCGGACAGGTTTCGACACCATATATTTT. It is translated as CASSRTGFDTIYF.

This clone was observed once. The chain recombines TRBV19 with TRBJ2-7, with 7 nucleotides matching TRBD2. CDR3 size: 15 residues. Losses at the gene ends were 5 bases for V and 0 bases for J; bases not matched to a gene: 7. The germline V gene has CDR1 LNHDA and CDR2 SQIVND (reference sequence). The CDR3 here is CASSPGEGASYEQYF. The DNA of the CDR3 is TGTGCCAGTAGTCCCGGGGAGGGAGCCTCCTACGAGCAGTACTTC.

The V gene is TRBV27, the J gene TRBJ2-1, with no clear D. The CDR3 is made up of 15 amino acids. Looked up from germline, CDR1 is MNHEY and CDR2 is SMNVEV (reference sequence). Trimming stripped 2 bases from V and 2 bases from J, with 10 bases between. CDR3 sequence reads: CASSLDWLAYNEQFF. CDR3 in DNA: TGTGCCAGCAGTTTAGATTGGCTGGCCTACAATGAGCAGTTCTTC.

The chain couples TRBV4-1 to TRBJ2-6; TRBD1 matches at 10 bases. The germline CDR1 and CDR2 sequences are MGHRA and YSYEKL. The CDR3 has 22 amino acids. Germline trimming cut 3 bases from V and 2 bases from J; bases unmatched to any gene: 19. The DNA of the CDR3 is TGCGCCAGCAGCCACTTACTCCTCGGGACAGGGGATCCAACGGCTGGGGCCAACGTCCTGACTTTC. It is translated as CASSHLLLGTGDPTAGANVLTF.

The V gene is TRBV27, the J gene TRBJ1-4; 7 bases agree with TRBD1. Germline-derived CDR1 and CDR2 are MNHEY and SMNVEV (reference sequence). J was trimmed by 3 bases and V by 4 bases; bases with no gene match: 2. The length of the CDR3 is 14 residues. Written as DNA, the CDR3 is TGTGCCAGCAGTTCGGGACAGTCTAATGAAAAACTGTTTTTT. It codes for CASSSGQSNEKLFF.

This clone was seen a few times. The CDR3 DNA reads as TGTGCCAGCAGGACAGCGAACACTGAAGCTTTCTTT. This gives the protein CASRTANTEAFF. The chain couples TRBV2 to TRBJ1-1; TRBD1 is a possible D gene (5 bases). CDR3 length: 12 residues. Trimming removed 6 bases at V and 1 base at J, with 6 bases between. Germline assignment: CDR1 SNHLY and CDR2 FYNNEI.

The rearrangement uses TRBV30 and TRBJ1-6; D possibly corresponds to TRBD1 (5 bases). The CDR3 is 14 residues long. The germline V and J ends were trimmed by 3 bases and 9 bases, with 15 bases remaining between them. Germline assignment: CDR1 GTSNPN and CDR2 SVGIG (reference sequence). The CDR3 DNA reads as TGTGCCTGGAGCGGCGCAGTCGGGGGTTCACCCCTCCACTTT. It translates to CAWSGAVGGSPLHF.

The chain carries TRBV3-1 (or the pseudogene TRBV3-2) and TRBJ1-1; TRBD1 matches 7 bases. Per the germline V gene, CDR1 is LGHDT and CDR2 is YNNKEL (reference sequence). After removal of 1 base from V and 7 bases from J, the junction contained 6 bases not matched to a gene. The CDR3 totals 14 residues. CDR3 bases: TGTGCCAGCAGCCAAGGGGGACGGGACAGTGAAGCTTTCTTT. This translates into CASSQGGRDSEAFF.

V usage is TRBV5-6 and J usage is TRBJ1-5; D gene uncertain. The CDR3 spans 14 residues. The V gene lost 1 base and the J gene lost 4 bases, with 9 bases spanning the gap. Germline V lookup: CDR1 SGHDT, CDR2 YYEEEE. For the CDR3, the DNA is TGTGCCAGCAGCTTGCTGGGCGATAATCAGCCCCAGCATTTT. It translates to CASSLLGDNQPQHF.

The CDR3 coding sequence is TGTGCCAGCAGCTCAAGGACTAGCGGGATCCTCTCCTACGAGCAGTACTTC. Translation gives CASSSRTSGILSYEQYF. This chain links TRBV7-2 with TRBJ2-7, with 12 bases aligning to TRBD2. V lost 4 bases and J lost 0; bases outside the gene matches: 7. The CDR3 spans 17 residues. Germline assignment: CDR1 SGHTA and CDR2 FQGNSA.

This clone was recorded only once. The chain uses TRBV14 and TRBJ2-3, with D tentatively TRBD2 (6 bases). Germline V gene data show CDR1 as SGHDN and CDR2 as FVKESK. This CDR3 comprises 16 residues. V gave up 2 bases and J gave up 1 base, with 13 bases separating them. CDR3 sequence (DNA): TGTGCCAGCAGCCAATATTCGGCGGGGCGCACAGATACGCAGTATTTT. Its protein is CASSQYSAGRTDTQYF.

The chain combines TRBV28 with TRBJ1-2, with 12 bases matching TRBD1. Per the germline V gene, CDR1 is MDHEN and CDR2 is SYDVKM. The CDR3 has 15 amino acids. The junction had 6 bases not matched to a gene; V was cut back by 3 bases and J by 7 bases. Here the CDR3 reads CASSFRDRGLGGYTF. For the CDR3, the DNA is TGTGCCAGCAGTTTCCGGGACAGGGGGCTCGGTGGCTACACCTTC.